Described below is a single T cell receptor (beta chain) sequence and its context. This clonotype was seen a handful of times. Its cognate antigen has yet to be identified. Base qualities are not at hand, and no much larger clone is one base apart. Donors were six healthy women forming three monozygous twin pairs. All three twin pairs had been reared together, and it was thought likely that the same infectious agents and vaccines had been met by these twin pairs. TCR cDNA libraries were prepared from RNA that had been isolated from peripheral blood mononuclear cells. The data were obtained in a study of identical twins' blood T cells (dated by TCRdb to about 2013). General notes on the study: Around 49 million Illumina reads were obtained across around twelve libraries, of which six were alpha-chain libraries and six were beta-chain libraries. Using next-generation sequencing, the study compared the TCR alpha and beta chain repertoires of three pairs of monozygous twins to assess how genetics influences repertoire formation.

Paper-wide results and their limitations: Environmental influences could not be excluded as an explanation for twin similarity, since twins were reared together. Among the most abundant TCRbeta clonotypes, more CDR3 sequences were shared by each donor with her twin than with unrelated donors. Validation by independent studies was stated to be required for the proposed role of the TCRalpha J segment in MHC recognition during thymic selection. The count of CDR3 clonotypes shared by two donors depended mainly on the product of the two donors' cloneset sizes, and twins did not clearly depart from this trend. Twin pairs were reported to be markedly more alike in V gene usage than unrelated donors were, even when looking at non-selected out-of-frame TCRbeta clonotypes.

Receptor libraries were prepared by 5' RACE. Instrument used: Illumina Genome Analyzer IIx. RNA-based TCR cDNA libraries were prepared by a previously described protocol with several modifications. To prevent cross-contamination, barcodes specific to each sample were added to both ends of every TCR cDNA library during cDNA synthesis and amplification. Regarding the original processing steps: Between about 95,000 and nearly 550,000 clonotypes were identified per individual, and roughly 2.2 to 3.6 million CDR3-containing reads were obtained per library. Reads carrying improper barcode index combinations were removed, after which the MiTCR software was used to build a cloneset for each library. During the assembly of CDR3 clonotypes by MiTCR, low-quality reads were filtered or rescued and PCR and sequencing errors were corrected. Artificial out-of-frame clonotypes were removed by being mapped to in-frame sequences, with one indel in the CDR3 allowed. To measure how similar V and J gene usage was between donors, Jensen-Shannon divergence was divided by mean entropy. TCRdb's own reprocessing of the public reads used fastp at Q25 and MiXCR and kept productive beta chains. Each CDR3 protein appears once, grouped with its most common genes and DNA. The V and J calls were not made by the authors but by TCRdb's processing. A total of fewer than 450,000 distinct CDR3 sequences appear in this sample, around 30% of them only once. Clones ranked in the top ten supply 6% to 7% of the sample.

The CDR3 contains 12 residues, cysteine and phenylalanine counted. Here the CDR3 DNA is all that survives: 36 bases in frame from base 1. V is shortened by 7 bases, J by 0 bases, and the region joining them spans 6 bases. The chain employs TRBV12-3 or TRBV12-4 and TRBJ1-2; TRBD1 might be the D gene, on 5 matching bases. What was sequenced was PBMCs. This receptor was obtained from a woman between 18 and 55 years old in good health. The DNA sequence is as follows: TGTGCCAGCAAGGACACTAACTATGGCTACACCTTC. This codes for CASKDTNYGYTF.